This T cell receptor beta chain was profiled in a study of T cells in localized non-small cell lung cancer. The repertoire was sequenced with immunoSEQ multiplex PCR; TCRdb's copy has only in-frame clones and lacks some. The table has some 30,000 clones, 90% to 95% seen once; the top ten hold 5.5% to 6%. The CDR3 runs to 16 residues. The V end was cut by 1 base, the J end by 0 bases, with 14 bases between. From germline, CDR1 is SGHNT and CDR2 YYREEE (reference sequence). Whole-study results and caveats: Uninvolved nearby lung showed the greatest T cell clonality, exceeding that found in tumor. Sequencing covered just one tumor region, so heterogeneity cannot be ruled out. Median detection of top 100 tumor clones in adjacent lung was around 57 clones. Overall survival was longer when the density of T cells in the blood was higher.

Of note for this clone: Its antigen is not identified.

The sequence came from a man aged 35 to 69 with stage II lung adenocarcinoma. Sequences were derived from PBMCs, sampled before any cancer treatment. The rearrangement joins TRBV5-4 to TRBJ2-7; weak D call: TRBD1 (5 bases). In DNA, the CDR3 is TGTGCCAGCAGCTTGTTTTCAGGGCCGAGCTCCTACGAGCAGTACTTC. As protein: CASSLFSGPSSYEQYF. The full variable domain, with the rest looked up from reference TRBV5-4 and TRBJ2-7, is ETGVTQSPTHLIKTRGQQVTLRCSSQSGHNTVSWYQQALGQGPQFIFQYYREEENGRGNFPPRFSGLQFPNYSSELNVNALELDDSALYLCASSLFSGPSSYEQYFGPGTRLTVT.